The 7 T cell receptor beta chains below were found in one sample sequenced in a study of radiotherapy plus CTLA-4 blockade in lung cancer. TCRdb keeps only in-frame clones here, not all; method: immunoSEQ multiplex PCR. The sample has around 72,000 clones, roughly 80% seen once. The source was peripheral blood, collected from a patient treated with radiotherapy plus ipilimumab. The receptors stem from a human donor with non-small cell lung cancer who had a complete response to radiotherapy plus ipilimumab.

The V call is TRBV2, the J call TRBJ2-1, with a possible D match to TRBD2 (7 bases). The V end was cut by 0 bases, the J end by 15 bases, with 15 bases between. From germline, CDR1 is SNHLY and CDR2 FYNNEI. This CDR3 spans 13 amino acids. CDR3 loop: CASSEALGGGRFF. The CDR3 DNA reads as TGTGCCAGCAGTGAAGCGCTTGGGGGGGGCAGGTTCTTC. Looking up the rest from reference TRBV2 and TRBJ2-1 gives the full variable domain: EPEVTQTPSHQVTQMGQEVILRCVPISNHLYFYWYRQILGQKVEFLVSFYNNEISEKSEIFDDQFSVERPDGSNFTLKIRSTKLEDSAMYFCASSEALGGGRFFGPGTRLTVL.

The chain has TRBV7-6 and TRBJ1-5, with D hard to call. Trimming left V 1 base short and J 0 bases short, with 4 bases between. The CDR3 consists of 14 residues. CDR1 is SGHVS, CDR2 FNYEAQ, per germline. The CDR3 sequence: CASSLEFSNQPQHF. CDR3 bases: TGTGCCAGCAGCTTAGAGTTTAGCAATCAGCCCCAGCATTTT.

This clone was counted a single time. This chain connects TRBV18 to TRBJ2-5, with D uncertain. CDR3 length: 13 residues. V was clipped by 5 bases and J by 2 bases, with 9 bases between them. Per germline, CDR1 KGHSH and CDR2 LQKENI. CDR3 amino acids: CASSSYTQETQYF. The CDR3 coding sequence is TGTGCCAGCTCATCGTACACGCAAGAGACCCAGTACTTC.

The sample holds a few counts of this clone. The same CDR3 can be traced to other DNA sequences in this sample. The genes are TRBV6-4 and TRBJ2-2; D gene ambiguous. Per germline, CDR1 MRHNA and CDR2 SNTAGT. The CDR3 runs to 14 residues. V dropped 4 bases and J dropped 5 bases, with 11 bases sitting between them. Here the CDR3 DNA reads TGTGCCAGCAGTGCCTCACCAGGTACCGGGGAGCTGTTTTTT. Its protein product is CASSASPGTGELFF.

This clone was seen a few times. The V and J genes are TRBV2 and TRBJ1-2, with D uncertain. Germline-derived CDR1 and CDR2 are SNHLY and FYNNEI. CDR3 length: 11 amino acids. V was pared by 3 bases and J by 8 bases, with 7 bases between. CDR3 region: CASSDLWGYTF. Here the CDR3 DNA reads TGTGCCAGCAGTGATCTTTGGGGCTACACCTTC. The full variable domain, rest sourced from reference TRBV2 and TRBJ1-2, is EPEVTQTPSHQVTQMGQEVILRCVPISNHLYFYWYRQILGQKVEFLVSFYNNEISEKSEIFDDQFSVERPDGSNFTLKIRSTKLEDSAMYFCASSDLWGYTFGSGTRLTVV.

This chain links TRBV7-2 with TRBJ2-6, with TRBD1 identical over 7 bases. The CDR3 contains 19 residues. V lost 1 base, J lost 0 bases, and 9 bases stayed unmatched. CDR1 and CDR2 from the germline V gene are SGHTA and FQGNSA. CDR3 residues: CASSLGQGRRGSGANVLTF. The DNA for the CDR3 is TGTGCCAGCAGCTTAGGACAGGGTCGTCGAGGCTCTGGGGCCAACGTCCTGACTTTC.

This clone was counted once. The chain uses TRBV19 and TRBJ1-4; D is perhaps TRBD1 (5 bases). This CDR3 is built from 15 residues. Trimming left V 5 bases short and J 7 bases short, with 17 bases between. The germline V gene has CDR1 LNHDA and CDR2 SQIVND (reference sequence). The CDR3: CASSPRTGGGEKLFF. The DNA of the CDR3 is TGTGCCAGTAGTCCCCGGACGGGGGGAGGTGAAAAACTGTTTTTT.